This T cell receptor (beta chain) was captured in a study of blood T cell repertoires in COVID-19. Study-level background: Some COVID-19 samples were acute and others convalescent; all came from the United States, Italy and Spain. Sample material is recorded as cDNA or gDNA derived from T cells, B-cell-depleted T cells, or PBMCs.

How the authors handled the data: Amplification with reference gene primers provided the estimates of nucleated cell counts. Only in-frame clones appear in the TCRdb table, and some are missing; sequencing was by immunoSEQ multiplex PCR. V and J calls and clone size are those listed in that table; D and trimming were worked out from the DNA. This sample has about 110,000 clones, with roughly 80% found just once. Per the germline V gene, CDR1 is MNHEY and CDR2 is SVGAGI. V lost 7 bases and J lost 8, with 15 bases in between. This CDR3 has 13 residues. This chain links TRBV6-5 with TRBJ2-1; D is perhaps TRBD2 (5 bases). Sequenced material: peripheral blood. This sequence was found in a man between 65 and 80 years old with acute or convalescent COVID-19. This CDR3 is CASTLPGVYEQFF. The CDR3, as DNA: TGTGCCAGCACCCTCCCCGGGGTGTATGAGCAGTTCTTC.